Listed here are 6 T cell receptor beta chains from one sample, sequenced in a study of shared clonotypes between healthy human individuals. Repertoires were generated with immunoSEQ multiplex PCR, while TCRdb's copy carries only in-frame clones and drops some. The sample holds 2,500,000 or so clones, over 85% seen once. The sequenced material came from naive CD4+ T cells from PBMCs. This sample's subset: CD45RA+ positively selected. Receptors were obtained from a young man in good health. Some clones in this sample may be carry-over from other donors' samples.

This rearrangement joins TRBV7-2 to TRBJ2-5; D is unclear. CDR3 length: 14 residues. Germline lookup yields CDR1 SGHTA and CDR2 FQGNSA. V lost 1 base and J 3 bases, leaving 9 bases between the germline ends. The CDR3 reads CASSLGGSEETQYF. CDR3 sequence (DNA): TGTGCCAGCAGCTTAGGCGGATCTGAAGAGACCCAGTACTTC. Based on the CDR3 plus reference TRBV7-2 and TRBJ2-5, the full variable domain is GAGVSQSPSNKVTEKGKDVELRCDPISGHTALYWYRQSLGQGLEFLIYFQGNSAPDKSGLPSDRFSAERTGGSVSTLTIQRTQQEDSAVYLCASSLGGSEETQYFGPGTRLLVL.

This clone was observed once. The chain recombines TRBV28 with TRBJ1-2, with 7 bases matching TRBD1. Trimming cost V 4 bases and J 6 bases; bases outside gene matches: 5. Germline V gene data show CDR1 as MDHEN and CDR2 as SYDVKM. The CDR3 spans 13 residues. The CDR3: CASSSGGNHGYTF. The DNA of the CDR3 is TGTGCCAGCAGTTCAGGGGGGAATCATGGCTACACCTTC.

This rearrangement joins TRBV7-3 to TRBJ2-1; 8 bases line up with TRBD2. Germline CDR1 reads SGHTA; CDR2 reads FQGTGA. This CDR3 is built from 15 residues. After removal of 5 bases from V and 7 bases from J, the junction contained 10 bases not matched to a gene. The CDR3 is CASSPNSGTRNEQFF. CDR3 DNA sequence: TGTGCCAGCAGCCCGAATAGCGGGACAAGAAATGAGCAGTTCTTC.

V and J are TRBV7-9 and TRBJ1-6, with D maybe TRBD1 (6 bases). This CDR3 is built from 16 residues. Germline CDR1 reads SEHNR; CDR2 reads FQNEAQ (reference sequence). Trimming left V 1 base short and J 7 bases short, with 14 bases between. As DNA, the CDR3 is TGTGCCAGCAGCTTAGGCAGGGGATCTATGAATTCACCCCTCCACTTT. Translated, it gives CASSLGRGSMNSPLHF.

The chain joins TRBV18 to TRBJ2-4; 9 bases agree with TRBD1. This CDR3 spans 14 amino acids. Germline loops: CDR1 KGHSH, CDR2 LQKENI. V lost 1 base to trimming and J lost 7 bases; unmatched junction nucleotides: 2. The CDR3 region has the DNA TGTGCCAGCTCACCACGAGACAGGGGGAACATTCAGTACTTC. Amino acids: CASSPRDRGNIQYF. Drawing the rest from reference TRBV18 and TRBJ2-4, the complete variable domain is NAGVMQNPRHLVRRRGQEARLRCSPMKGHSHVYWYRQLPEEGLKFMVYLQKENIIDESGMPKERFSAEFPKEGPSILRIQQVVRGDSAAYFCASSPRDRGNIQYFGAGTRLSVL.

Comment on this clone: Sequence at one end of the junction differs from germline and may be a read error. CDR3 nucleotide sequence: TGCGCCAGCAGCTCACCGGGCCTCAACCAGGATTTT. This gives the protein CASSSPGLNQDF. The J gene is TRBJ2-3, the V gene TRBV5-1, with D unresolved. The CDR3 loop spans 12 amino acids. The germline V gene has CDR1 SGHRS and CDR2 YFSETQ.